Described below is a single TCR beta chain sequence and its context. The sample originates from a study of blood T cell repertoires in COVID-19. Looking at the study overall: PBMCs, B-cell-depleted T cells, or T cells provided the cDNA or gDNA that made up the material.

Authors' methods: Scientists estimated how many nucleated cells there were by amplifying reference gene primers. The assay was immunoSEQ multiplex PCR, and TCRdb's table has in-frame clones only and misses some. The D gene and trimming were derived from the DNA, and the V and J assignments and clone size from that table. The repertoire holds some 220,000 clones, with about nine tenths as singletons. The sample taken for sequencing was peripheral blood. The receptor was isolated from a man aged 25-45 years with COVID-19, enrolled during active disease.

The CDR3 DNA reads as TGTGCCAGCAGCGTCGGTATCACCGGTATCTCCGGGGAGCTGTTTTTT. Its translation: CASSVGITGISGELFF. The chain has TRBV9 and TRBJ2-2; D is unresolved. V was cut by 2 bases and J by 6 bases, with 17 bases left in between. The CDR3 totals 16 residues. Germline V lookup: CDR1 SGDLS, CDR2 YYNGEE.